This TCR beta chain was identified during a study of cytomegalovirus exposure and HLA in healthy donors. Amplification used 60 Vbeta primers and 13 Jbeta primers. Assay used: immunoSEQ multiplex PCR; TCRdb lists only in-frame clones, some missing. Here the sample spans approximately 77,000 clones, approximately 78% being singletons. CDR3 length: 13 amino acids. Germline assignment: CDR1 MNHEY and CDR2 SVGAGI. J lost 7 bases, V lost 2 bases, and 3 bases had no gene match. About this clone itself: Its antigen remains unknown.

Points from the study as a whole: The study listed about 150 cytomegalovirus-associated TCR beta chains. Most TCR sequences showed up rarely, but some public TCRs showed up in many donors. Presence/absence comparisons presumed near-even sequencing depth among donors. It was shown in a later analysis that HLA-associated TCR beta chains were more clonally expanded than other, equally common chains.

The receptor comes from a man in his forties or fifties in good health and CMV-seronegative. The source material was PBMCs. The gene calls are TRBV6-5 and TRBJ2-7; 9 bases map to TRBD1. CDR3 sequence reads: CASSYGTGIEQYF. DNA of the CDR3: TGTGCCAGCAGTTACGGGACAGGGATTGAGCAGTACTTC.